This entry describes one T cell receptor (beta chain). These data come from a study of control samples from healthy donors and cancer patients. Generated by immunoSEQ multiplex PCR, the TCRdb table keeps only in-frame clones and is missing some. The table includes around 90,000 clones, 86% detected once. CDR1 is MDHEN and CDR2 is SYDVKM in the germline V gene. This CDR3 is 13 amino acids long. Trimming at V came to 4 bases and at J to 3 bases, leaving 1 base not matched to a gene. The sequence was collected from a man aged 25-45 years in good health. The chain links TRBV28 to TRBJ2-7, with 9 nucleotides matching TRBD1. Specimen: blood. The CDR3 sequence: CASSSGQGYEQYF. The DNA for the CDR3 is TGTGCCAGCAGTTCGGGACAGGGCTACGAGCAGTACTTC. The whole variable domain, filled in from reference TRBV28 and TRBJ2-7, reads DVKVTQSSRYLVKRTGEKVFLECVQDMDHENMFWYRQDPGLGLRLIYFSYDVKMKEKGDIPEGYSVSREKKERFSLILESASTNQTSMYLCASSSGQGYEQYFGPGTRLTVT.